The present TCR beta chain was sequenced within a study of tumor-infiltrating lymphocytes in primary liver carcinoma. Study-wide background: Tumors were staged T1-T3 N0M0 and measured roughly 4 to 10 cm across. Every sample contained roughly 3.65 to 8 million productive TCRbeta reads, and these numbers were similar from one tissue type to another.

TCR beta cDNA was made from approximately 540 ng total RNA with a constant-region primer. Employing slightly modified ARM-PCR, three nested multiplex PCR rounds were run, and these gave rise to the TCR beta libraries. TRBV1-TRBV30 forward primers paired with a C-beta reverse primer were used in the first two PCR rounds, which ran approximately 11 cycles each. TCRdb analysed the multiplex PCR reads with MiXCR anew, one entry per CDR3 protein. The table includes around 190,000 distinct CDR3 sequences, just under 85% detected once. Trimming took 5 bases from V and 13 from J; bases not matched to a gene: 19. Looked up from germline, CDR1 is MDHEN and CDR2 is SYDVKM. CDR3 length equals 17 residues. Without any cell sorting, roughly 20-32 mg of bulk tissue yielded co-extracted RNA and DNA. Patients underwent resection of primary liver carcinoma. With regard to this clonotype: Its antigen remains unknown.

Study-wide findings and caveats: Only about 8-25% of top clones were detected in all five tumor regions.

Material: tumor tissue from primary liver carcinoma. V is TRBV28 and J is TRBJ1-4, with TRBD1 matching over 10 bases. The source of this sequence is a man aged 35-49 years with primary liver carcinoma and hepatitis B virus infection. The CDR3 protein is CASSLRDRGPAIVRLFF. The CDR3 bases are TGTGCCAGCAGTCTCCGGGACAGGGGTCCTGCTATCGTAAGACTGTTTTTT.